These 27 T cell receptor beta chains were all obtained from the same sample, sequenced in a study of blood T cell repertoires in COVID-19. Generated by immunoSEQ multiplex PCR, the TCRdb table keeps only in-frame clones and is missing some. The sample holds 250,000 or so clones, around 87% seen once. Sequenced sample: peripheral blood. These receptor sequences come from a woman aged 40 to 50 who had recovered from COVID-19.

This clone is a singleton in its sample. This CDR3 is also generated by other DNA sequences in the sample. The V call is TRBV27, the J call TRBJ1-2; no clear D. Between the trimmed V and J ends, which lost 6 bases and 4 bases, there was a span of 9 bases. This CDR3 comprises 12 residues. Germline CDR1 and CDR2: MNHEY and SMNVEV (reference sequence). DNA for the CDR3: TGTGCCAGCAGCCCAGGTGGCTATGGCTACACCTTC. It yields the protein CASSPGGYGYTF.

About this clone: The sample holds other DNA sequences that translate to the same CDR3. The chain couples TRBV12-3 or TRBV12-4 to TRBJ1-2; the D is unclear. The CDR3 spans 13 residues. The germline V and J ends were trimmed by 3 bases and 4 bases, with 9 bases remaining between them. The CDR3 here is CASSFRGLYGYTF. Written as DNA, the CDR3 is TGTGCCAGCAGTTTCCGGGGTCTCTATGGCTACACCTTC.

The chain couples TRBV2 to TRBJ1-2, with a tentative D call TRBD1 (5 bases). Per germline, CDR1 SNHLY and CDR2 FYNNEI. Trimming took off 7 bases at V and 7 bases at J, with 19 bases between the two ends. The CDR3 is 14 residues long. CDR3 bases: TGTGCCAGCAATCTGTTAGGGATAAGGGGTGGCTACACCTTC. Translated: CASNLLGIRGGYTF.

This rearrangement joins TRBV11-3 to TRBJ2-7; perhaps TRBD1 as D (5 bases). This CDR3 comprises 13 residues. The germline V and J ends were trimmed by 3 bases and 3 bases, with 9 bases remaining between them. The germline V gene encodes CDR1 SGHNT and CDR2 YENEEA. The CDR3, as DNA: TGTGCCAGCAGCTTCGGCCAGGGCTACGAGCAGTACTTC. Its translation: CASSFGQGYEQYF.

The chain carries TRBV5-6 and TRBJ1-2; the D is unclear. The CDR3 is made up of 15 amino acids. The V end was cut by 0 bases, the J end by 1 base, with 10 bases between. Looked up from germline, CDR1 is SGHDT and CDR2 is YYEEEE. CDR3 nucleotides: TGTGCCAGCAGCTTGGCATACAGCTATAACTATGGCTACACCTTC. Its protein product is CASSLAYSYNYGYTF.

The chain couples TRBV2 to TRBJ2-6; D is perhaps TRBD2 (6 bases). Germline values: CDR1 SNHLY, CDR2 FYNNEI. This CDR3 spans 17 amino acids. Trimming removed 2 bases from V and 1 base from J, with 12 bases in between. CDR3 loop: CASSELGTGSGANVLTF. Written as DNA, the CDR3 is TGTGCCAGCAGTGAACTGGGGACTGGGTCTGGGGCCAACGTCCTGACTTTC.

This clone was detected once. The chain couples TRBV6-5 to TRBJ1-6; perhaps TRBD1 as D (6 bases). The CDR3 loop spans 15 amino acids. Germline V CDR1 and CDR2: MNHEY, SVGAGI. The germline V and J ends were trimmed by 4 bases and 9 bases, with 16 bases remaining between them. This chain's CDR3 is CASSLLQGSASPLHF. The CDR3 DNA reads TGTGCCAGCAGTTTATTACAGGGCAGTGCTTCACCCCTCCACTTT.

The rearrangement joins TRBV11-2 to TRBJ2-7; 7 positions agree with TRBD1. There are 11 residues in the CDR3. Germline V CDR1 and CDR2: SGHAT, FQNNGV. The trim removed 9 bases at V and 9 bases at J, leaving 8 bases unmatched. Here the CDR3 reads CARNKQGRQYF. In DNA, the CDR3 is TGTGCCAGGAATAAACAGGGGAGGCAGTACTTC.

This sequence joins TRBV3-1 (or the pseudogene TRBV3-2) and TRBJ2-7; 7 bases are a match to TRBD2. This CDR3 contains 13 residues. With V trimmed by 5 bases and J by 7 bases, 8 bases remained unmatched. Germline V CDR1 and CDR2: LGHDT, YNNKEL (reference sequence). CDR3 loop: CASSLSGVGEQYF. In DNA, the CDR3 is TGTGCCAGCAGCTTGAGCGGGGTGGGGGAGCAGTACTTC.

The rearrangement joins TRBV19 to TRBJ1-5; the D is unclear. The CDR3 loop spans 16 amino acids. Per the germline V gene, CDR1 is LNHDA and CDR2 is SQIVND (reference sequence). V lost 5 bases, J lost 2 bases, and 16 bases lay in between. The DNA of the CDR3 is TGTGCCAGTAGTTTAAGGAGGGCCGGCGGCAATCAGCCCCAGCATTTT. Protein product: CASSLRRAGGNQPQHF.

The gene calls are TRBV5-1 and TRBJ2-3, with a possible D match to TRBD2 (7 bases). V lost 2 bases and J 4 bases, leaving 17 bases between the germline ends. The CDR3 runs 16 residues. Germline V gene data show CDR1 as SGHRS and CDR2 as YFSETQ. CDR3 DNA sequence: TGCGCCAGCAGCTTCCGGAGGGGGGGCCCCTCAGATACGCAGTATTTT. It translates to CASSFRRGGPSDTQYF.

This clone was recorded once. The rearrangement uses TRBV19 and TRBJ2-3; 9 bases align to TRBD2. This CDR3 is 16 amino acids long. Germline lookup yields CDR1 LNHDA and CDR2 SQIVND (reference sequence). V trimming: 5 bases; J trimming: 6 bases; junction bases outside the gene matches: 12. The CDR3 DNA follows: TGTGCCAGTAGTTCCCTTTCTGCGGGGGGGCGGGATACGCAGTATTTT. Encoded protein: CASSSLSAGGRDTQYF. Based on the CDR3 plus reference TRBV19 and TRBJ2-3, the full variable domain is DGGITQSPKYLFRKEGQNVTLSCEQNLNHDAMYWYRQDPGQGLRLIYYSQIVNDFQKGDIAEGYSVSREKKESFPLTVTSAQKNPTAFYLCASSSLSAGGRDTQYFGPGTRLTVL.

This clone has only one observation. The V call is TRBV4-3, the J call TRBJ1-2, with 8 positions matching TRBD1. This CDR3 has 17 amino acids. The trim removed 3 bases at V and 0 bases at J, leaving 9 bases unmatched. Germline V CDR1 and CDR2: LGHNA, YSLEER. The CDR3 sequence is CASSQTAGTGANYGYTF. CDR3 DNA sequence: TGCGCCAGCAGCCAGACTGCCGGGACAGGCGCTAACTATGGCTACACCTTC.

This clone was picked up one time. This sequence joins TRBV29-1 and TRBJ1-1; D not certain. Germline V gene sequence: CDR1 SQVTM, CDR2 ANQGSEA. V was clipped by 7 bases and J by 3 bases, with 12 bases between them. This CDR3 region has 12 residues. The DNA for the CDR3 is TGCAGCGGCGTCCTTGGGCACACTGAAGCTTTCTTT. As protein: CSGVLGHTEAFF.

This sequence joins TRBV15 and TRBJ1-5; no clear D gene. Germline V gives CDR1 LNHNV, CDR2 YYDKDF (reference sequence). The CDR3 is 15 residues long. V lost 0 bases and J 5 bases, leaving 11 bases between the germline ends. The CDR3 bases are TGTGCCACCAGCAGAGATGGGCAGGAAGATCAGCCCCAGCATTTT. Its translation: CATSRDGQEDQPQHF.

As to this clone: At the DNA level, this CDR3 is encoded by other sequences in the same sample as well. The chain employs TRBV9 and TRBJ1-2; D unresolved. V lost 0 bases to trimming and J lost 5 bases, with 5 bases between them. Germline lookup yields CDR1 SGDLS and CDR2 YYNGEE. The CDR3 length is 12 residues. The CDR3 is CASSVAGYGYTF. The DNA for the CDR3 is TGTGCCAGCAGCGTAGCCGGGTATGGCTACACCTTC.

The V and J genes are TRBV4-1 and TRBJ1-1, with D tentatively TRBD1 (5 bases). CDR1 MGHRA and CDR2 YSYEKL come from the germline V gene. This CDR3 has 17 residues. Trimming removed 1 base at V and 3 bases at J, with 18 bases between. Here the CDR3 DNA reads TGCGCCAGCAGCCAAGCTTATAGGGGCGGGAGCGACACTGAAGCTTTCTTT. Translating gives CASSQAYRGGSDTEAFF.

The chain couples TRBV6-2 or TRBV6-3 to TRBJ2-2, with TRBD2 as a possible D gene (7 bases). CDR1 MNHEY and CDR2 SVGEGT come from the germline V gene. The V gene lost 4 bases and the J gene lost 1 base, with 13 bases spanning the gap. The CDR3 consists of 16 residues. The CDR3 nucleotides are TGTGCCAGCAGTTCAGGGGCTAGCGGGAACACCGGGGAGCTGTTTTTT. Translation: CASSSGASGNTGELFF.

The V call is TRBV28, the J call TRBJ2-4, with D perhaps matching TRBD2 (6 bases). The CDR3 spans 12 residues. CDR1 is MDHEN, CDR2 SYDVKM, per germline. Trimming took off 6 bases at V and 8 bases at J, with 11 bases between the two ends. Here the CDR3 DNA reads TGTGCCAGCAGCGGAGGGGCGGACATTCAGTACTTC. This translates into CASSGGADIQYF.

The V call is TRBV5-5, the J call TRBJ1-1; a possible D gene is TRBD1 (5 bases). V was clipped by 5 bases and J by 0 bases, with 8 bases between them. CDR1 SGHKS and CDR2 YYEKEE come from the germline V gene (reference sequence). This CDR3 contains 13 residues. DNA of the CDR3: TGTGCCAGCAGGAGGACATTGAACACTGAAGCTTTCTTT. Translation gives CASRRTLNTEAFF. Filled out from reference TRBV5-5 and TRBJ1-1, the complete variable domain reads DAGVTQSPTHLIKTRGQQVTLRCSPISGHKSVSWYQQVLGQGPQFIFQYYEKEERGRGNFPDRFSARQFPNYSSELNVNALLLGDSALYLCASRRTLNTEAFFGQGTRLTVV.

The J gene is TRBJ1-5, the V gene TRBV30; tentatively, D is TRBD1 (5 bases). The CDR3 runs 14 residues. CDR1 is GTSNPN and CDR2 is SVGIG in the germline V gene (reference sequence). V lost 3 bases to trimming and J lost 0 bases, with 9 bases between them. The CDR3 loop reads CAWSQGNSNQPQHF. CDR3 in DNA: TGTGCCTGGAGCCAGGGTAATAGCAATCAGCCCCAGCATTTT.

This clone was seen a handful of times. This sequence joins TRBV21-1 and TRBJ1-2. TRBV21-1 is a pseudogene. CDR3 length: 12 amino acids. The CDR3 spells CASSPSCYGYTF. Here the CDR3 DNA reads TGTGCCAGCAGTCCGTCTTGTTATGGCTACACCTTC.

The rearrangement uses TRBV30 and TRBJ2-3, with a tentative D call TRBD2 (5 bases). The CDR3 covers 14 residues. CDR1 is GTSNPN and CDR2 is SVGIG in the germline V gene (reference sequence). V shed 7 bases and J shed 4 bases, with 18 bases lying between them. In DNA, the CDR3 is TGTGCCTACATCTCCCGCGGAGCGGCAGATACGCAGTATTTT. Encoded protein: CAYISRGAADTQYF. The full variable domain, in which reference TRBV30 and TRBJ2-3 provide the parts outside the CDR3, is SQTIHQWPATLVQPVGSPLSLECTVEGTSNPNLYWYRQAAGRGLQLLFYSVGIGQISSEVPQNLSASRPQDRQFILSSKKLLLSDSGFYLCAYISRGAADTQYFGPGTRLTVL.

This chain's CDR3 is CASSSMATGGEQYF. In DNA form, the CDR3 reads TGCGCCAGCAGCTCTATGGCGACAGGGGGCGAGCAGTACTTC. The V gene is TRBV5-1, the J gene TRBJ2-7, with 9 bases that match TRBD1. Germline CDR1 and CDR2: SGHRS and YFSETQ. The CDR3 spans 14 residues. V trimming: 3 bases; J trimming: 6 bases; junction bases outside the gene matches: 7. The entire variable domain, with the rest obtained from reference TRBV5-1 and TRBJ2-7, is as follows: KAGVTQTPRYLIKTRGQQVTLSCSPISGHRSVSWYQQTPGQGLQFLFEYFSETQRNKGNFPGRFSGRQFSNSRSEMNVSTLELGDSALYLCASSSMATGGEQYFGPGTRLTVT.

This chain connects TRBV27 to TRBJ2-1; possible D gene TRBD1, 6 bases. CDR3 length equals 15 residues. Germline V gives CDR1 MNHEY, CDR2 SMNVEV (reference sequence). V was pared by 5 bases and J by 2 bases, with 13 bases between. The DNA of the CDR3 is TGTGCCAGCAGTCCCCCAGGGGTGCCCTACAATGAGCAGTTCTTC. Protein sequence: CASSPPGVPYNEQFF.

The chain couples TRBV18 to TRBJ2-7, with a possible D match to TRBD1 (6 bases). V shed 3 bases and J shed 1 base, with 10 bases lying between them. Germline CDR1 is KGHSH and CDR2 is LQKENI. The CDR3 is 14 amino acids. This CDR3 reads CASSPGTISYEQYF. The CDR3 DNA sequence: TGTGCCAGCTCACCCGGGACAATTTCCTACGAGCAGTACTTC.

The chain joins TRBV5-4 to TRBJ1-2; 7 bases are shared with TRBD1. This CDR3 is built from 15 residues. Germline values: CDR1 SGHNT, CDR2 YYREEE (reference sequence). V lost 4 bases, J lost 2 bases, and 8 bases stayed unmatched. CDR3 in DNA: TGTGCCAGCAGCCCTGGTGGGACAGAGAACTATGGCTACACCTTC. This codes for CASSPGGTENYGYTF.